The 22 T cell receptor beta chains given below trace back to one sample, sequenced in a study of naive and memory T cell subsets. TCR cDNA received a 3' ligated oligonucleotide that carried a UMI. Ligated cDNA underwent four rounds of PCR with nested alpha and beta constant region primers and SP2. TCRdb redid the calling of the 5' RACE reads with MiXCR, one entry per CDR3 protein. Altogether 32,000 or so distinct CDR3 sequences are present, over 15% being singletons, with the ten largest covering 2% to 3%. The receptor source for this set is a female donor in good health.

The chain combines TRBV29-1 with TRBJ2-3; 9 positions match TRBD2. Germline loops: CDR1 SQVTM, CDR2 ANQGSEA. The CDR3 sequence is 14 residues long. V gave up 8 bases and J gave up 1 base; unmatched junction bases: 7. CDR3 sequence (DNA): TGCAGCATTGCGACTAGCGGAGGCACAGATACGCAGTATTTT. Encoded protein: CSIATSGGTDTQYF.

This chain uses TRBV18 with TRBJ1-1, with 8 bases matching TRBD1. CDR3 length: 14 residues. V trimming: 8 bases; J trimming: 5 bases; junction bases outside the gene matches: 10. CDR1 and CDR2 (germline): KGHSH, LQKENI. The CDR3 here is CASGDRGSNTEAFF. The CDR3 DNA follows: TGTGCCAGCGGAGACAGGGGCTCTAATACTGAAGCTTTCTTT.

This sequence joins TRBV2 and TRBJ2-7; no reliable D call. Trimming took 7 bases from V and 2 from J, leaving 9 bases between them. CDR3 length: 12 residues. Germline loops: CDR1 SNHLY, CDR2 FYNNEI. The CDR3 sequence is CASNEGTYEQYF. As DNA, the CDR3 is TGTGCCAGCAACGAAGGGACCTACGAGCAGTACTTC.

This clonotype was recorded many times. The CDR3 nucleotides are TGCAGTGCCGTCCCGGACAGGGGGTTGGAAACTGAAGCTTTCTTT. Its translation is CSAVPDRGLETEAFF. The chain couples TRBV20-1 to TRBJ1-1, with TRBD1 matching over 10 bases. Trimming cost V 6 bases and J 5 bases; bases outside gene matches: 12. There are 15 residues in the CDR3. Looked up from germline, CDR1 is DFQATT and CDR2 is SNEGSKA (reference sequence).

This clonotype showed up just a few times. The chain employs TRBV20-1 and TRBJ2-2; possibly TRBD2 for D (6 bases). CDR1 is DFQATT, CDR2 SNEGSKA, per germline (reference sequence). The CDR3 runs to 17 residues. V was clipped by 3 bases and J by 4 bases, with 21 bases between them. CDR3 DNA: TGCAGTGCTAGGCTCAATTTTGCGGGGCGGAGCACCGGGGAGCTGTTTTTT. Amino acids: CSARLNFAGRSTGELFF.

The rearrangement joins TRBV5-6 to TRBJ2-4, with D uncertain. There are 15 residues in the CDR3. Germline CDR1 is SGHDT and CDR2 is YYEEEE. Trimming cost V 2 bases and J 0 bases, with 9 bases left between them. In nucleotides, the CDR3 is TGTGCCAGCAGCTTTAGCTTCCTAGCCAAAAACATTCAGTACTTC. It is translated as CASSFSFLAKNIQYF.

Only a few counts were recorded for this clonotype. The genes are TRBV20-1 and TRBJ1-1; the D is unclear. CDR1 DFQATT and CDR2 SNEGSKA come from the germline V gene (reference sequence). The CDR3 is made up of 13 amino acids. CDR3 loop: CRAVENMNTEAFF. The CDR3 DNA follows: TGCAGGGCAGTGGAAAACATGAACACTGAAGCTTTCTTT.

This clonotype was found a few times. The chain has TRBV11-2 and TRBJ2-5, with D perhaps matching TRBD2 (6 bases). CDR1 and CDR2 (germline): SGHAT, FQNNGV. V lost 1 base, J lost 2 bases, and 8 bases lay in between. The CDR3 sequence is 14 residues long. The DNA of the CDR3 is TGTGCCAGCAGCTTAGGAGGGACTCAAGAGACCCAGTACTTC. It translates to CASSLGGTQETQYF.

This chain links TRBV5-6 with TRBJ1-4; D is perhaps TRBD1 (6 bases). V was clipped by 1 base and J by 2 bases, with 6 bases between them. The CDR3 extends over 14 amino acids. CDR1 and CDR2 from the germline V gene are SGHDT and YYEEEE. The chain's CDR3 is CASSLRGTNEKLFF. The CDR3 DNA sequence: TGTGCCAGCAGCTTGAGGGGGACTAATGAAAAACTGTTTTTT.

This clonotype appeared many times. The chain employs TRBV4-1 and TRBJ2-3; D is ambiguous. V lost 0 bases and J 0 bases, leaving 7 bases between the germline ends. Germline CDR1 MGHRA, CDR2 YSYEKL. There are 15 residues in the CDR3. The CDR3 nucleotides are TGCGCCAGCAGCCAAGATCCCCGGAGCACAGATACGCAGTATTTT. Its translation is CASSQDPRSTDTQYF.

The J gene is TRBJ2-3, the V gene TRBV12-3 or TRBV12-4; weak D call: TRBD2 (6 bases). The CDR3 totals 15 residues. V was pared by 3 bases and J by 0 bases, with 10 bases between. This chain's CDR3 is CASSLEGTSTDTQYF. CDR3 sequence (DNA): TGTGCCAGCAGTTTGGAGGGGACTAGCACAGATACGCAGTATTTT.

The sample holds a few counts of this clonotype. This chain uses TRBV15 with TRBJ1-3; unclear D gene. The CDR3 length is 14 residues. The germline CDR1 and CDR2 sequences are LNHNV and YYDKDF (reference sequence). Trimming cost V 8 bases and J 4 bases, with 15 bases left between them. CDR3 in amino acids: CATREEGLGNTIYF. Written as DNA, the CDR3 is TGTGCCACCCGTGAGGAGGGCCTCGGAAACACCATATATTTT.

This clonotype was picked up many times. The chain combines TRBV29-1 with TRBJ2-5; weak D call: TRBD2 (7 bases). V lost 4 bases to trimming and J lost 1 base, with 19 bases between them. CDR1 SQVTM and CDR2 ANQGSEA come from the germline V gene. The CDR3 covers 16 residues. The CDR3 loop reads CSVALSRGATQETQYF. CDR3 sequence (DNA): TGCAGCGTTGCCCTCTCACGGGGGGCAACCCAAGAGACCCAGTACTTC. The full variable domain, rest sourced from reference TRBV29-1 and TRBJ2-5, is SAVISQKPSRDICQRGTSLTIQCQVDSQVTMMFWYRQQPGQSLTLIATANQGSEATYESGFVIDKFPISRPNLTFSTLTVSNMSPEDSSIYLCSVALSRGATQETQYFGPGTRLLVL.

The chain employs TRBV5-6 and TRBJ1-2; TRBD1 is a possible D gene (6 bases). V lost 2 bases to trimming and J lost 8 bases, with 16 bases between them. Germline-derived CDR1 and CDR2 are SGHDT and YYEEEE. There are 14 residues in the CDR3. DNA of the CDR3: TGTGCCAGCAGCTTCGTTACGGGGGGCCCAGGCTACACCTTC. It is translated as CASSFVTGGPGYTF.

This clonotype was observed at least ten times. The CDR3 spells CSARDRRGDWAYEQYF. Written as DNA, the CDR3 is TGCAGTGCTAGAGATCGGAGGGGGGACTGGGCCTACGAGCAGTACTTC. The J gene is TRBJ2-7, the V gene TRBV20-1; D could derive from TRBD1 or TRBD2 (6 bases each). Between the trimmed V and J ends, which lost 0 bases and 2 bases, there was a span of 17 bases. Germline V lookup: CDR1 DFQATT, CDR2 SNEGSKA (reference sequence). The CDR3 loop spans 16 amino acids.

This clonotype was detected only a few times. This sequence joins TRBV12-3 or TRBV12-4 and TRBJ1-3; 7 bases agree with TRBD1. This CDR3 spans 15 amino acids. Trimming at V came to 4 bases and at J to 2 bases, leaving 5 bases not matched to a gene. In DNA form, the CDR3 reads TGTGCCAGCAGTTCCCGGGACAGCCCTGGAAACACCATATATTTT. Protein product: CASSSRDSPGNTIYF.

J is TRBJ2-7 and V is TRBV20-1, with 14 nucleotides matching TRBD2. The germline V gene has CDR1 DFQATT and CDR2 SNEGSKA (reference sequence). The ends lost 1 base at V and 2 bases at J; junction bases unmatched: 4. The CDR3 consists of 16 residues. CDR3 DNA sequence: TGCAGTGCTAGAGGGACTAGCGGGGGGACTGCCTACGAGCAGTACTTC. Translation: CSARGTSGGTAYEQYF.

This chain joins TRBV6-6 and TRBJ2-5; 9 positions match TRBD1. The CDR3 runs to 17 residues. The germline gives CDR1 MNHNY, CDR2 SVGAGI (reference sequence). The J segment lost 4 bases and the V segment lost 8 bases, leaving 17 bases of the junction unmatched. CDR3 bases: TGTGCCAGCGGAACCGGGACAGGGACCCCGAGCCCAGAGACCCAGTACTTC. Its protein is CASGTGTGTPSPETQYF.

In its sample, this clonotype was seen many times. The chain uses TRBV4-2 and TRBJ2-2, with 9 bases matching TRBD1. Germline lookup yields CDR1 LGHNA and CDR2 YNFKEQ. The CDR3 length is 15 residues. V dropped 4 bases and J dropped 7; count of bases not matched to a gene: 7. CDR3 sequence: CASSPTGGMGGELFF. The CDR3 nucleotides read TGTGCCAGCAGCCCGACAGGGGGGATGGGCGGGGAGCTGTTTTTT.

This clonotype was detected only a few times. The V and J genes are TRBV12-3 or TRBV12-4 and TRBJ1-2; perhaps TRBD1 as D (5 bases). V dropped 2 bases and J dropped 0 bases, with 19 bases sitting between them. The CDR3 consists of 18 residues. CDR3 protein: CASSLRPGRIRANYGYTF. CDR3 nucleotides: TGTGCCAGCAGTTTACGCCCGGGACGCATCAGAGCTAACTATGGCTACACCTTC.

This clonotype was observed many times. CDR3 loop: CSVGGGMNTEAFF. DNA for the CDR3: TGCAGCGTTGGCGGGGGGATGAACACTGAAGCTTTCTTT. This rearrangement joins TRBV29-1 to TRBJ1-1; D possibly corresponds to TRBD1 (5 bases). Germline V gene sequence: CDR1 SQVTM, CDR2 ANQGSEA. V gave up 4 bases and J gave up 0 bases, with 9 bases separating them. There are 13 residues in the CDR3.

The chain links TRBV12-3 or TRBV12-4 to TRBJ1-2; no clear D gene. The CDR3 runs 13 residues. Trimming took off 5 bases at V and 2 bases at J, with 9 bases between the two ends. Here the CDR3 reads CASSHGNNYGYTF. Written as DNA, the CDR3 is TGTGCCAGCAGTCATGGAAACAACTATGGCTACACCTTC.